This T cell receptor beta chain was retrieved from a study of CD4+ T cells in melanoma. Remarks on this clone: Its antigen is as yet unknown.

Germline trimming cut 6 bases from V and 4 bases from J; bases unmatched to any gene: 8. The CDR3 is 17 residues long. The germline V gene has CDR1 LNHDA and CDR2 SQIVND (reference sequence). Study-wide results and caveats: Reportedly, melanoma neoantigen-specific CD4+ T cells showed varied differentiation states. CD8+ T cell, macrophage and B cell function reportedly correlated with neoantigen-specific CD4+ T cells.

Only in-frame clones appear in the TCRdb table, and some are missing; sequencing was by immunoSEQ multiplex PCR. The data show over 130,000 clones, approximately 91% seen once. The source of this sequence is a human donor with melanoma. The rearrangement uses TRBV19 and TRBJ2-2; 13 nucleotides align to TRBD2. The CDR3 bases are TGTGCCAGTAGCCGAACTAGCGGGGGGGCGCCCACCGGGGAGCTGTTTTTT. This sequence encodes CASSRTSGGAPTGELFF.